A selection of T cell receptor beta chains follows, all from one sample in a study of T cells expressing NK-cell markers. Following a re-call of the 5' RACE reads, TCRdb has one entry per CDR3 protein and lacks DNA. The sample table sets out a few hundred thousand distinct CDR3 sequences. The sequencing sample was made of blood T cells: a sorted CD56 or NKG2C T cell subset, CD4+ or CD8+ T cells, or bulk PBMC T cells (not recorded which). The receptors come from a man between 18 and 29 years old in good health. Each CDR3 is given with its conserved first and last residue.

TRBV29-1	TRBJ2-3	15	CSADRTGGNRDTQYF
TRBV6-1	TRBJ2-3	16	CASSHRAGLSTDTQYF
TRBV7-2	TRBJ1-5	15	CASSLGGGSDQPQHF
TRBV10-2	TRBJ2-5	12	CASSESAETQYF
TRBV29-1	TRBJ2-3	13	CSVEGRYTDTQYF
TRBV19	TRBJ1-4	15	CAAGGDTGLSEKLFF
TRBV30	TRBJ2-1	13	CAWSVLSEGEQFF
TRBV12-3/TRBV12-4	TRBJ1-2	15	CASTKGDRANYGYTF
TRBV6-5	TRBJ2-2	15	CASRGADKGTGELFF
TRBV20-1	TRBJ2-3	15	CSARGGGQGGDTQYF
TRBV24-1	TRBJ2-3	17	CATSDLSSGRAGDTQYF
TRBV18	TRBJ2-6	16	CASSGQAKSGANVLTF
TRBV28	TRBJ2-1	16	CASSDLLAAGYNEQFF
TRBV10-3	TRBJ2-3	16	CAISESKLEGTDTQYF
TRBV7-2	TRBJ1-4	13	CASSPDRPEKLFF
TRBV7-2	TRBJ2-5	12	CASSTTLETQYF
TRBV2	TRBJ2-3	16	CASSEGRDWSTDTQYF
TRBV4-2	TRBJ2-1	13	CASSQDPRGEQFF
TRBV12-5	TRBJ1-1	14	CASGGPGLNTEAFF
TRBV20-1	TRBJ2-1	14	CSVPGLAGGGEQFF
TRBV4-2	TRBJ2-5	15	CASSQDSKNLETQYF
TRBV12-3/TRBV12-4	TRBJ1-6	14	CASSPRGLNSPLHF
TRBV3-1	TRBJ2-3	13	CASSQDLTVTQYF
TRBV10-3	TRBJ2-1	16	CAISESDRGSYNEQFF
TRBV6-2/TRBV6-3	TRBJ2-7	13	CASSDGVLYEQYF
TRBV19	TRBJ2-5	14	CASSAPGLRETQYF
TRBV12-3/TRBV12-4	TRBJ2-1	12	CASSLLLNEQFF
TRBV6-5	TRBJ1-2	14	CASSYLTGMDGYTF
TRBV30	TRBJ1-1	13	CAWSVSQVAEAFF
TRBV15	TRBJ1-5	15	CATSRDGQNNQPQHF
TRBV15	TRBJ1-1	16	CATSSIPKGALTEAFF
TRBV5-5	TRBJ2-3	14	CASSLKRESDTQYF
TRBV5-1	TRBJ1-5	16	CASSPGSGTGNQPQHF
TRBV5-1	TRBJ1-6	14	CASSLRDRGSPLHF
TRBV7-2	TRBJ2-2	16	CASSFWSAANTGELFF
TRBV7-7	TRBJ2-3	15	CASSLGLGAGDTQYF
TRBV20-1	TRBJ2-7	15	CSARGTSGSWDEQYF
TRBV20-1	TRBJ1-6	13	CSATENLNSPLHF
TRBV4-2	TRBJ1-1	15	CASSQGSGLRPEAFF
TRBV29-1	TRBJ2-1	13	CSAERVAYNEQFF
TRBV24-1	TRBJ2-7	15	CATSDGIVRVYEQYF
TRBV5-5	TRBJ2-5	14	CASSLSLFQETQYF
TRBV2	TRBJ2-4	15	CASSANLRTMEPQYF